This is a list of T cell receptor beta chains from one sample in a study of cytomegalovirus exposure and HLA in healthy donors. Generated by immunoSEQ multiplex PCR, the TCRdb table keeps only in-frame clones and is missing some. The specimen's table records over 60,000 clones. The sequenced material came from PBMCs. These receptors came from a female donor in good health and CMV-seropositive. CDR3s include the opening cysteine and the closing phenylalanine or tryptophan. Fields, in order: clone size, D gene, J gene, V gene, CDR3 DNA, CDR3 protein. A D gene is named only where the DNA matches it firmly. For some rows the clone size is stated as once, few or many, or as a class when expanded; others skip it.

size: NA
D: TRBD2
J: TRBJ2-2
V: TRBV7-3
DNA: TGTGCCAGCAGAGCTAGCGGGGGAGGGACCGGGGAGCTGTTTTTT
CDR3: CASRASGGGTGELFF

size: NA
D: TRBD1
J: TRBJ2-7
V: TRBV19
DNA: TGTGCCAGTTCATATCAGGGGGCGCTTTACGAGCAGTACTTC
CDR3: CASSYQGALYEQYF

size: NA
D: NA
J: TRBJ2-5
V: TRBV5-1
DNA: TGCGCCAGCAGCTCAGGGACTGTCCGGGAGACCCAGTACTTC
CDR3: CASSSGTVRETQYF

size: NA
D: TRBD2
J: TRBJ2-7
V: TRBV5-5
DNA: TGTGCCAGCAGCTTAGGTCGAGCGGGAGAAGGAACCTACGAGCAGTACTTC
CDR3: CASSLGRAGEGTYEQYF

size: NA
D: NA
J: TRBJ2-6
V: TRBV4-2
DNA: TGTGCCAGCAGCCAAGATTGGCAGCGGGCTAGGGCTGGGGCCAACGTCCTGACTTTC
CDR3: CASSQDWQRARAGANVLTF

size: NA
D: NA
J: TRBJ2-3
V: TRBV9
DNA: TGTGCCAGCAGCCAAGGCCAGGGGCCCACAGATACGCAGTATTTT
CDR3: CASSQGQGPTDTQYF

size: NA
D: NA
J: TRBJ2-5
V: TRBV7-2
DNA: TGTGCCAGCAGCCGCCAAGAGACCCAGTACTTC
CDR3: CASSRQETQYF

size: NA
D: NA
J: TRBJ1-1
V: TRBV9
DNA: TGTGCCAGCAGCGCGACAGGTATTTGGAACACTGAAGCTTTCTTT
CDR3: CASSATGIWNTEAFF

size: NA
D: NA
J: TRBJ1-5
V: TRBV11-2
DNA: TGTGCCAGCAGCTTGTCCCCAGGGTTTCAGCCCCAGCATTTT
CDR3: CASSLSPGFQPQHF

size: medium-sized
D: TRBD2
J: TRBJ2-7
V: TRBV7-2
DNA: TGTGCCAGCAGCTCCTTAGCGGGAGACTACCAACGGGACTTC
CDR3: CASSSLAGDYQRDF

size: NA
D: TRBD1
J: TRBJ2-1
V: TRBV2
DNA: TGTGCCAGCGAAAGGGACAGTCGGGAGCAGTTCTTC
CDR3: CASERDSREQFF

size: NA
D: TRBD2
J: TRBJ2-2
V: TRBV7-6
DNA: TGTGCCAGCAGCTTAGGCGGGAGTACCGGGGAGCTGTTTTTT
CDR3: CASSLGGSTGELFF

size: NA
D: NA
J: TRBJ2-5
V: TRBV6-5
DNA: TGTGCCAGCAGTTACTGGGGGCCCCAAGAGACCCAGTACTTC
CDR3: CASSYWGPQETQYF

size: NA
D: TRBD1
J: TRBJ1-1
V: TRBV6-6
DNA: TGTGCCAGCAGGACCTCATGGACAGGGATTAACACTGAAGCTTTCTTT
CDR3: CASRTSWTGINTEAFF

size: NA
D: NA
J: TRBJ2-1
V: TRBV4-2
DNA: TGTGCCAGCTCCGGACAGAGGGGTGAGCAGTTCTTC
CDR3: CASSGQRGEQFF

size: NA
D: NA
J: TRBJ1-4
V: TRBV30
DNA: TGCGCCTGGAGTACATACAGTGTAGATAATGAAAAACTGTTTTTT
CDR3: CAWSTYSVDNEKLFF

size: NA
D: TRBD2
J: TRBJ2-1
V: TRBV7-9
DNA: TGTGCCAGCAGCCTTCGGACTAGCGGGACGAACAATGAGCAGTTCTTC
CDR3: CASSLRTSGTNNEQFF

size: NA
D: NA
J: TRBJ1-1
V: TRBV5-1
DNA: TGCGCCAGCAGCTATGCGGGACTCCAGGGAGACACTGAAGCTTTCTTT
CDR3: CASSYAGLQGDTEAFF